The TCR beta chain described here comes from a study of T-cell memory formation after mild COVID-19. Study-level findings and limits: Certain responding clones were present in pre-infection memory, suggesting participation of cross-reactive memory. The study found balanced CD4/CD8 in clones contracting day 15 to 85 and a CD4+ lean in later expanders. For contracting clones, CD4+ ones sat mainly in CM and EM, CD8+ in EMRA.

Turning to this clonotype: The antigen is undetermined.

Each CDR3 protein gets one entry after TCRdb re-called the 5' RACE reads with MiXCR. The sample comprises 470,000 or so distinct CDR3 sequences, around a quarter of which are singletons, and approximately 12% rests with the top ten. CDR1 and CDR2 (germline): SGHRS, YFSETQ. Losses at the gene ends were 5 bases for V and 5 bases for J; bases not matched to a gene: 12. The CDR3 spans 15 residues. Input material: PBMCs or a T cell subset sorted from them (not recorded which). The clonotype comes from an adult woman who had mild COVID-19 (a few samples of this study predate the infection). Cell type and time point are not known. The J gene is TRBJ2-7, the V gene TRBV5-1; 8 bases are a match to TRBD1. The CDR3 region has the DNA TGCGCCAGCAGGAAGACAGGGGACGGCTACGACGAGCAGTACTTC. It translates to CASRKTGDGYDEQYF.